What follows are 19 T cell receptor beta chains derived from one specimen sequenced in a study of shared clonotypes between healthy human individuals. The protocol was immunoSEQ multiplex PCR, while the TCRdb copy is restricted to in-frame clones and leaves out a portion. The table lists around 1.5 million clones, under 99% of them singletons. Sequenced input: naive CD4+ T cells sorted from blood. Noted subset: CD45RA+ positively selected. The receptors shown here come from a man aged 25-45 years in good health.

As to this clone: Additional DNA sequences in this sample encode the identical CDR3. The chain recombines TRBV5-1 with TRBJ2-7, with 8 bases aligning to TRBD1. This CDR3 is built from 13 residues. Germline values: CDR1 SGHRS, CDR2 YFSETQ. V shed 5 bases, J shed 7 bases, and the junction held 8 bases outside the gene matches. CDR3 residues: CASSRGQGGEQYF. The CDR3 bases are TGCGCCAGCAGTCGCGGACAGGGCGGGGAGCAGTACTTC.

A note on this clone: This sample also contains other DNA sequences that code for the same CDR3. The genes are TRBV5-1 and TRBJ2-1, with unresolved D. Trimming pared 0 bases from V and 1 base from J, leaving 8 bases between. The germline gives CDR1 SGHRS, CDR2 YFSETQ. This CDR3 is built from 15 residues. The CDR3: CASSLGGLSYNEQFF. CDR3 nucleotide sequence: TGCGCCAGCAGCTTGGGAGGATTATCCTACAATGAGCAGTTCTTC.

CDR3 DNA: TGCGCCAGCAGCCATAAAACAGGGGACTACGAAGCTAACTATGGCTACACCTTC. Residues: CASSHKTGDYEANYGYTF. V and J are TRBV4-3 and TRBJ1-2; 7 nucleotides line up with TRBD1. This CDR3 contains 18 residues. CDR1 is LGHNA and CDR2 is YSLEER in the germline V gene. With 3 bases clipped from V and 0 bases from J, the junction kept 13 bases outside the gene matches.

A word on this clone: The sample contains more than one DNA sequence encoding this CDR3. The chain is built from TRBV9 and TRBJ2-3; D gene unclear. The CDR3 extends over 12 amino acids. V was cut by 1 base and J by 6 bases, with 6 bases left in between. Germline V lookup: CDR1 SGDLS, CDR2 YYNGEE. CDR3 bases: TGTGCCAGCAGCGTAATCGGGGATACGCAGTATTTT. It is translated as CASSVIGDTQYF.

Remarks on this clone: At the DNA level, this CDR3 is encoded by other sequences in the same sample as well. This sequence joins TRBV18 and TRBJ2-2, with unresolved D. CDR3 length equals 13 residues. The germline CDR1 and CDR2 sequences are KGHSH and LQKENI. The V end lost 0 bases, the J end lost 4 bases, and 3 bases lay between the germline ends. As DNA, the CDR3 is TGTGCCAGCTCACCACCTCGCACCGGGGAGCTGTTTTTT. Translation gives CASSPPRTGELFF.

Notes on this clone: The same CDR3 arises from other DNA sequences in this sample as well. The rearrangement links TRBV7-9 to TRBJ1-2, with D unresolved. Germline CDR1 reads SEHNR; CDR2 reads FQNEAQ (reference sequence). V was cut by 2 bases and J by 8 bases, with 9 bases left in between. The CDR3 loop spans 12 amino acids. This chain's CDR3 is CASSLSGGGYTF. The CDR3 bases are TGTGCCAGCAGCTTATCCGGCGGGGGCTACACCTTC.

CDR3 DNA sequence: TGTGCCAGCAGTGAAGCGATAGCGGGAGCGCAAGAGACCCAGTACTTC. It encodes CASSEAIAGAQETQYF. The V gene is TRBV2, the J gene TRBJ2-5, with 9 bases aligning to TRBD2. The CDR3 totals 16 residues. Trimming at V came to 0 bases and at J to 2 bases, leaving 4 bases not matched to a gene. Germline CDR1 SNHLY, CDR2 FYNNEI.

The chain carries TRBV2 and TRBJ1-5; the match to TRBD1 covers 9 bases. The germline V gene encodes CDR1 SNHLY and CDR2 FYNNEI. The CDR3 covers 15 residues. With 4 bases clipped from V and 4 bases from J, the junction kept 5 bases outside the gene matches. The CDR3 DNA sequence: TGTGCCAGCAGTGTGGACAGGGGAAGAAATCAGCCCCAGCATTTT. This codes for CASSVDRGRNQPQHF. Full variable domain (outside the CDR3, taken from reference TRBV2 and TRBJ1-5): EPEVTQTPSHQVTQMGQEVILRCVPISNHLYFYWYRQILGQKVEFLVSFYNNEISEKSEIFDDQFSVERPDGSNFTLKIRSTKLEDSAMYFCASSVDRGRNQPQHFGDGTRLSIL.

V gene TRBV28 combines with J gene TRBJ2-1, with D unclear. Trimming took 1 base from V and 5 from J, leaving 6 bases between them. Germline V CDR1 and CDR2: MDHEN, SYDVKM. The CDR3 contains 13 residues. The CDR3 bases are TGTGCCAGCAGTTTATTGTCAAACAATGAGCAGTTCTTC. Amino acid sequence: CASSLLSNNEQFF.

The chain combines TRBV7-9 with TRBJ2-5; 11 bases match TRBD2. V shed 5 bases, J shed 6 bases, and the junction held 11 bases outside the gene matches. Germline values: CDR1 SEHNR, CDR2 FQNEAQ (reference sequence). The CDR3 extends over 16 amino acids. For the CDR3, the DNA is TGTGCCAGCAGCCCCGAATTAGCGGGAGGGCCAAAGACCCAGTACTTC. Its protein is CASSPELAGGPKTQYF.

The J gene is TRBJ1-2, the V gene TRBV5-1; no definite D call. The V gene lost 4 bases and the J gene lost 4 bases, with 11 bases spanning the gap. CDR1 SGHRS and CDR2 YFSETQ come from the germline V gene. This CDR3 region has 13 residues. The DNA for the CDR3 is TGCGCCAGCAGCCGGGCTATTGGCTATGGCTACACCTTC. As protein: CASSRAIGYGYTF.

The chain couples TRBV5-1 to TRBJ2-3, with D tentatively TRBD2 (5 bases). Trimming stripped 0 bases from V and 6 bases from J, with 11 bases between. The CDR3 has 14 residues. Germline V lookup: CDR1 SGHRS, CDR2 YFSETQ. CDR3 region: CASSLAGSGDTQYF. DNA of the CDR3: TGCGCCAGCAGCTTGGCGGGATCTGGCGATACGCAGTATTTT.

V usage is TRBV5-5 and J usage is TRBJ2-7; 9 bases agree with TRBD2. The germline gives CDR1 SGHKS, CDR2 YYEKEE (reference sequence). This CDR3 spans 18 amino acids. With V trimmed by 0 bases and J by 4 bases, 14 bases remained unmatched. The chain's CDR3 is CASSLAGDVSGRLYEQYF. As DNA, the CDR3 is TGTGCCAGCAGCTTGGCCGGGGACGTAAGCGGGAGGTTGTACGAGCAGTACTTC.

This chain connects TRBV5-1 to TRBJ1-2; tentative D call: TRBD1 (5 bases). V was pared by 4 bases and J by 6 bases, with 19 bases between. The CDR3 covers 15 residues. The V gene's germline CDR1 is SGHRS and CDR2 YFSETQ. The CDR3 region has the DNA TGCGCCAGCAGCCCGGAAGTCCGGGGACGAGATGGCTACACCTTC. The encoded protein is CASSPEVRGRDGYTF. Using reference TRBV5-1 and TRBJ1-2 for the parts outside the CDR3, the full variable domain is KAGVTQTPRYLIKTRGQQVTLSCSPISGHRSVSWYQQTPGQGLQFLFEYFSETQRNKGNFPGRFSGRQFSNSRSEMNVSTLELGDSALYLCASSPEVRGRDGYTFGSGTRLTVV.

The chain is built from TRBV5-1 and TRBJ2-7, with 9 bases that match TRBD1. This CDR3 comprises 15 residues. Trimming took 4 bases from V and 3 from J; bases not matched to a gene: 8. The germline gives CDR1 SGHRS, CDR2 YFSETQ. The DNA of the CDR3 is TGCGCCAGCAGCAGGGGACAGGGAGTAAACTACGAGCAGTACTTC. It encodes CASSRGQGVNYEQYF.

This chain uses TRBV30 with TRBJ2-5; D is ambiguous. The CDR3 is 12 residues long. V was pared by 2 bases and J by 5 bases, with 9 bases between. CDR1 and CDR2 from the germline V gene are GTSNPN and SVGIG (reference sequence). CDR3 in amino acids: CAWSYSYETQYF. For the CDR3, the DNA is TGTGCCTGGAGTTACAGTTACGAGACCCAGTACTTC. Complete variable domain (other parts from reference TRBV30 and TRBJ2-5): SQTIHQWPATLVQPVGSPLSLECTVEGTSNPNLYWYRQAAGRGLQLLFYSVGIGQISSEVPQNLSASRPQDRQFILSSKKLLLSDSGFYLCAWSYSYETQYFGPGTRLLVL.

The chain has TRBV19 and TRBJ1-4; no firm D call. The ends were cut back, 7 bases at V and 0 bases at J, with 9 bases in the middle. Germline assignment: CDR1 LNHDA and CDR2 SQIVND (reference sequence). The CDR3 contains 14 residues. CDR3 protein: CASMGRPTNEKLFF. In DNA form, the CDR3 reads TGTGCCAGTATGGGCAGACCAACTAATGAAAAACTGTTTTTT.

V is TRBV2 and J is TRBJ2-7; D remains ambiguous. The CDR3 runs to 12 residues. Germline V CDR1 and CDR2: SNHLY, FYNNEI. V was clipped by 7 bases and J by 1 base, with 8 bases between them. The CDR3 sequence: CASTTGSYEQYF. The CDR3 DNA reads TGTGCCAGCACCACCGGGTCCTACGAGCAGTACTTC.

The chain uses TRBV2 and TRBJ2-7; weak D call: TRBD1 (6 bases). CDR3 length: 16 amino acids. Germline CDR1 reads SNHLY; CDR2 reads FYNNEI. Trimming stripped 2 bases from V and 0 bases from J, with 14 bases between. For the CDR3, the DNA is TGTGCCAGCAGTGAATCATTGGGACAACACTCCTACGAGCAGTACTTC. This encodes CASSESLGQHSYEQYF.